The 30 T cell receptor beta chains in this list originate from one sample, sequenced in a study of response to subunit inactivated influenza vaccine. TCRdb re-derived calls from the RT-PCR reads in MiXCR, one entry per CDR3 protein. The sample yields 160,000 or so distinct CDR3 sequences, approximately 11% seen once. Sample: non-naive T cells sorted from PBMCs, taken 35 to 45 days after vaccination. These TCRs come from a man in his fifties who received an inactivated influenza vaccine.

V and J are TRBV9 and TRBJ1-4; D is unclear. CDR1 and CDR2 (germline): SGDLS, YYNGEE. The CDR3 is made up of 15 amino acids. Trimming shortened V by 0 bases and J by 2 bases, and 8 bases separated the two germline ends. In DNA, the CDR3 is TGTGCCAGCAGCGTAGGCCGGGCGACTAATGAAAAACTGTTTTTT. It yields the protein CASSVGRATNEKLFF.

This clonotype was detected only a few times. The chain joins TRBV6-2 or TRBV6-3 to TRBJ2-1, with 11 bases matching TRBD2. This CDR3 is built from 14 residues. Germline-derived CDR1 and CDR2 are MNHEY and SVGEGT. V lost 7 bases to trimming and J lost 10 bases; unmatched junction nucleotides: 9. In DNA, the CDR3 is TGTGCCAGCACCACCGGGACTAGCGGACAAGAGCAGTTCTTC. This encodes CASTTGTSGQEQFF.

The V call is TRBV10-3, the J call TRBJ2-3, with 10 positions matching TRBD2. V lost 6 bases, J lost 11 bases, and 17 bases stayed unmatched. CDR1 and CDR2 from the germline V gene are ENHRY and SYGVKD. CDR3 length: 16 residues. CDR3 nucleotide sequence: TGTGCCATCAGGGAGACTAGCGGGCCCATTGACGGAGGGCAGTATTTT. The encoded protein is CAIRETSGPIDGGQYF.

The CDR3 DNA sequence: TGTGCCAGCAGACGGACAGGGGGGACCCAGGAGACCCAGTACTTC. Amino acid sequence: CASRRTGGTQETQYF. The chain employs TRBV27 and TRBJ2-5, with TRBD1 matching over 10 bases. V dropped 6 bases and J dropped 5; count of bases not matched to a gene: 9. Germline V gene data show CDR1 as MNHEY and CDR2 as SMNVEV (reference sequence). The CDR3 runs 15 residues.

CDR3 in amino acids: CASSVGQGLVAFF. The CDR3 region has the DNA TGTGCCAGTAGTGTTGGACAGGGGCTAGTGGCTTTCTTT. The chain uses TRBV19 and TRBJ1-1, with 9 nucleotides matching TRBD1. The trim removed 5 bases at V and 11 bases at J, leaving 9 bases unmatched. This CDR3 contains 13 residues. Germline V lookup: CDR1 LNHDA, CDR2 SQIVND (reference sequence).

This clonotype has just a few counts. The rearrangement links TRBV4-1 to TRBJ2-1; 9 bases map to TRBD1. This CDR3 has 18 amino acids. Trimming at V came to 0 bases and at J to 10 bases, leaving 16 bases not matched to a gene. Germline loops: CDR1 MGHRA, CDR2 YSYEKL. Written as DNA, the CDR3 is TGCGCCAGCAGCCAAGATACGGTAGGGACAGGGTGGGTAGGGGAGCAGTTCTTC. Translation: CASSQDTVGTGWVGEQFF.

Only a few counts were recorded for this clonotype. The gene calls are TRBV20-1 and TRBJ1-5; D not resolved. This CDR3 comprises 14 residues. Germline-derived CDR1 and CDR2 are DFQATT and SNEGSKA (reference sequence). V was trimmed by 3 bases and J by 0 bases, leaving 9 bases between them. The CDR3 nucleotides are TGCAGTGCTAGCGGCGATTATAGCAATCAGCCCCAGCATTTT. Amino acids: CSASGDYSNQPQHF.

This clonotype showed up just a few times. V usage is TRBV7-2 and J usage is TRBJ2-5; 9 nucleotides align to TRBD2. The CDR3 is 15 amino acids. Germline V lookup: CDR1 SGHTA, CDR2 FQGNSA. Trimming removed 5 bases from V and 4 bases from J; junction bases left unmatched: 8. CDR3 nucleotides: TGTGCCAGCAGCCGTACCGGGACTAGCAGAGAGACCCAGTACTTC. This gives the protein CASSRTGTSRETQYF.

This clonotype showed up many times. The CDR3 DNA reads TGCAGCGTTGCTACTAGCGGGATTGGCAATGAGCAGTTCTTC. It specifies CSVATSGIGNEQFF. This sequence joins TRBV29-1 and TRBJ2-1, with 10 bases identical to TRBD2. This CDR3 has 14 residues. The germline gives CDR1 SQVTM, CDR2 ANQGSEA. J lost 6 bases, V lost 4 bases, and 6 bases had no gene match.

The V call is TRBV6-2 or TRBV6-3, the J call TRBJ2-7; weak D call: TRBD2 (6 bases). The V and J ends lost 2 bases and 7 bases respectively, with 27 bases between them. From germline, CDR1 is MNHEY and CDR2 SVGEGT. The CDR3 totals 18 residues. CDR3 nucleotides: TGTGCCAGCAGTTACGCGTCCTACCTTTACGGGACTGAGCTAGAGCAGTACTTC. This translates into CASSYASYLYGTELEQYF.

The rearrangement links TRBV20-1 to TRBJ2-2, with D possibly being TRBD2 (6 bases). Germline assignment: CDR1 DFQATT and CDR2 SNEGSKA (reference sequence). The CDR3 has 12 amino acids. V lost 6 bases and J lost 8, with 13 bases in between. This chain's CDR3 is CSAETRTGELFF. Here the CDR3 DNA reads TGCAGTGCCGAGACTAGGACTGGGGAGCTGTTTTTT.

This clonotype was detected many times. The chain recombines TRBV20-1 with TRBJ1-2; 8 bases are a match to TRBD1. CDR3 length equals 11 residues. Germline CDR1 is DFQATT and CDR2 is SNEGSKA (reference sequence). The CDR3 region has the DNA TGCACCTCCGGACAGGGTGATGGCTACACCTTC. This gives the protein CTSGQGDGYTF.

The rearrangement joins TRBV6-4 to TRBJ2-2; D ambiguous. Germline values: CDR1 MRHNA, CDR2 SNTAGT. The CDR3 contains 13 residues. V was clipped by 6 bases and J by 5 bases, with 10 bases between them. The DNA of the CDR3 is TGTGCCAGCAGAAGGGAATCGACCGGGGAGCTGTTTTTT. Amino acid sequence: CASRRESTGELFF.

The J gene is TRBJ2-5, the V gene TRBV30; maybe TRBD2 (6 bases). Germline V gene sequence: CDR1 GTSNPN, CDR2 SVGIG (reference sequence). V shed 0 bases and J shed 1 base, with 12 bases lying between them. The CDR3 extends over 15 amino acids. CDR3 sequence (DNA): TGTGCCTGGAGTGTACGGCGGGGCACCCAAGAGACCCAGTACTTC. Its protein product is CAWSVRRGTQETQYF.

This clonotype was seen at least ten times. The chain employs TRBV4-3 and TRBJ2-3; 12 bases are a match to TRBD2. The CDR3 length is 17 residues. V trimming: 2 bases; J trimming: 2 bases; junction bases outside the gene matches: 5. Germline V gene lookup returns CDR1 LGHNA and CDR2 YSLEER. This CDR3 is CASSQRTSGDYTDTQYF. DNA of the CDR3: TGCGCCAGCAGCCAACGGACTAGCGGGGACTACACAGATACGCAGTATTTT.

This chain uses TRBV7-9 with TRBJ1-6; TRBD1 matches 7 bases. The germline CDR1 and CDR2 sequences are SEHNR and FQNEAQ (reference sequence). This CDR3 region has 16 residues. The junction had 12 bases not matched to a gene; V was cut back by 5 bases and J by 8 bases. This CDR3 is CASSPSGGQRDSPLHF. The CDR3 DNA sequence: TGTGCCAGCAGCCCCTCAGGGGGACAAAGAGATTCACCCCTCCACTTT.

This clonotype was recorded many times. The chain links TRBV3-1 to TRBJ1-5, with D possibly TRBD1 on 6 matching bases. The CDR3 spans 15 residues. V dropped 4 bases and J dropped 1 base, with 11 bases sitting between them. Germline CDR1 reads LGHDT; CDR2 reads YNNKEL (reference sequence). The CDR3 spells CASSPTGASNQPQHF. The CDR3 DNA is TGTGCCAGCAGCCCCACGGGGGCGAGCAATCAGCCCCAGCATTTT.

This clonotype was detected only a few times. The chain joins TRBV5-4 to TRBJ2-7, with 10 bases lining up with TRBD1. V lost 4 bases to trimming and J lost 4 bases; unmatched junction nucleotides: 5. The CDR3 sequence is 14 residues long. In germline, CDR1 is SGHNT, CDR2 YYREEE (reference sequence). The CDR3 DNA reads TGTGCCAGCAGCACTGGGGACAGGGGTTACGAGCAGTACTTC. Amino acid sequence: CASSTGDRGYEQYF.

The CDR3 spells CASDGRGGGTYNEQFF. The CDR3 DNA reads as TGTGCCAGCGACGGTCGGGGCGGGGGGACCTACAATGAGCAGTTCTTC. The chain has TRBV6-2 or TRBV6-3 and TRBJ2-1; 8 bases map to TRBD2. The CDR3 loop spans 16 amino acids. The V gene's germline CDR1 is MNHEY and CDR2 SVGEGT. V shed 8 bases and J 2 bases; nucleotides not matched to a gene: 11.

This clonotype was picked up a small number of times. This rearrangement joins TRBV2 to TRBJ1-4, with D unresolved. The CDR3 covers 15 residues. Trimming took off 2 bases at V and 6 bases at J, with 13 bases between the two ends. CDR1 is SNHLY, CDR2 FYNNEI, per germline. The chain's CDR3 is CASSERWESDEKLFF. CDR3 in DNA: TGTGCCAGCAGTGAAAGGTGGGAATCGGATGAAAAACTGTTTTTT.

The sample holds a few counts of this clonotype. This chain's CDR3 is CASSRPLRHLNQPQHF. The CDR3 DNA reads as TGTGCCAGCAGTCGTCCCCTCAGGCACCTCAATCAGCCCCAGCATTTT. This sequence joins TRBV28 and TRBJ1-5, with D unresolved. The CDR3 consists of 16 residues. The V end lost 5 bases, the J end lost 3 bases, and 17 bases lay between the germline ends. CDR1 and CDR2 from the germline V gene are MDHEN and SYDVKM.

This clonotype came up a few times. The genes are TRBV28 and TRBJ1-1; TRBD1 matches 7 bases. CDR1 MDHEN and CDR2 SYDVKM come from the germline V gene. V dropped 4 bases and J dropped 0; count of bases not matched to a gene: 2. The CDR3 spans 14 residues. Here the CDR3 reads CASSSGGMNTEAFF. As DNA, the CDR3 is TGTGCCAGCAGTTCAGGGGGAATGAACACTGAAGCTTTCTTT.

This clonotype was recorded many times. The CDR3 coding sequence is TGCGCCAGCAGCGGAACCGGGACTAGCGGGTCCCTAGCCAAAAACATTCAGTACTTC. Its translation is CASSGTGTSGSLAKNIQYF. This chain uses TRBV5-1 with TRBJ2-4; 12 bases are shared with TRBD2. The germline gives CDR1 SGHRS, CDR2 YFSETQ. The CDR3 contains 19 residues. V lost 4 bases, J lost 0 bases, and 11 bases stayed unmatched.

The rearrangement uses TRBV5-6 and TRBJ2-7, with D tentatively TRBD1 (6 bases). V was trimmed by 3 bases and J by 6 bases, leaving 19 bases between them. Germline-derived CDR1 and CDR2 are SGHDT and YYEEEE. This CDR3 comprises 15 residues. The CDR3 sequence: CASSSRGHTQGEQYF. DNA for the CDR3: TGTGCCAGCAGCTCCCGAGGACATACACAGGGCGAGCAGTACTTC.

This clonotype was seen at least ten times. V gene TRBV3-1 combines with J gene TRBJ1-1; TRBD1 matches at 7 bases. J gave up 6 bases and V 1 base, and 11 bases lay outside the gene matches. The CDR3 runs 16 residues. Per germline, CDR1 LGHDT and CDR2 YNNKEL (reference sequence). The CDR3 DNA sequence: TGTGCCAGCAGCCAAGCGACAGGGTTTCCTTTGGCTGAAGCTTTCTTT. Its protein product is CASSQATGFPLAEAFF.

This clonotype was found many times. V gene TRBV7-9 combines with J gene TRBJ2-1; TRBD1 matches 10 bases. V gave up 2 bases and J gave up 4 bases; unmatched junction bases: 8. The CDR3 runs to 17 residues. Looked up from germline, CDR1 is SEHNR and CDR2 is FQNEAQ (reference sequence). The CDR3 DNA follows: TGTGCCAGCAGCTTACCCCTTGGGGACAGGGGATACAATGAGCAGTTCTTC. This sequence encodes CASSLPLGDRGYNEQFF.

The rearrangement joins TRBV29-1 to TRBJ2-1, with 7 bases lining up with TRBD1. Germline CDR1 is SQVTM and CDR2 is ANQGSEA. V shed 3 bases and J 5 bases; nucleotides not matched to a gene: 13. The CDR3 spans 16 residues. The CDR3 is CSVDDRDLRFDNEQFF. In DNA, the CDR3 is TGCAGCGTTGACGACAGGGATTTACGCTTCGACAATGAGCAGTTCTTC.

This clonotype was observed a single time. The genes are TRBV5-4 and TRBJ1-1; no clear D. V shed 0 bases and J shed 0 bases, with 12 bases lying between them. The CDR3 is 16 amino acids. CDR1 is SGHNT and CDR2 is YYREEE in the germline V gene (reference sequence). The CDR3 protein is CASSLDPGRMNTEAFF. CDR3 nucleotides: TGTGCCAGCAGCTTGGACCCCGGCCGGATGAACACTGAAGCTTTCTTT.

This clonotype was seen a few times. This chain joins TRBV30 and TRBJ1-2; the D gene is possibly TRBD1 (5 bases). The CDR3 totals 13 residues. The V gene's germline CDR1 is GTSNPN and CDR2 SVGIG (reference sequence). V was pared by 0 bases and J by 8 bases, with 13 bases between. The CDR3 is CAWSVLGTPGYTF. In nucleotides, the CDR3 is TGTGCCTGGAGTGTACTAGGGACGCCCGGCTACACCTTC.

This clonotype occurred many times. The V and J genes are TRBV7-3 and TRBJ2-5; unclear D gene. The CDR3 is 13 residues long. Trimming left V 2 bases short and J 5 bases short, with 9 bases between. Germline CDR1 reads SGHTA; CDR2 reads FQGTGA. The CDR3, as DNA: TGTGCCAGCAGCTTACACCCGTCGGAGACCCAGTACTTC. This sequence encodes CASSLHPSETQYF.